The clone carrying this T cell receptor beta chain occurred a few times. Its target is not known. This record belongs to a study of regulatory T cells in long-lasting Graves disease. Looking at the study overall: Patients newly diagnosed with Graves' had been on antithyroid drugs for under 3 months.

CDR3 regions were amplified by Arm-PCR using iRepertoire HTBI primers to build TCR beta libraries. TCRdb redid the calling of the multiplex PCR reads with MiXCR, one entry per CDR3 protein. The data hold hundreds of thousands of distinct CDR3 sequences, with about 17% observed a single time. The study, taken as a whole, reports: TRBV28, TRBJ1-2 and TRBJ2-5 emerged as the favored segments in persistent disease.

Time point given: newly diagnosed GD, antithyroid drugs for less than 3 months. Researchers made the TCR library from RNA that was extracted from PBMCs. In germline, CDR1 is SEHNR, CDR2 FQNEAQ (reference sequence). The CDR3 is made up of 13 amino acids. The germline V and J ends were trimmed by 5 bases and 3 bases, with 10 bases remaining between them. These records were also assigned to another study, of T cells in Graves' hyperthyroidism and ophthalmopathy. This second report adds: Graves' hyperthyroidism was deemed stable given no ophthalmopathy progression within 18 months. Within blood appeared most thyroid clonotypes that had expanded above 0.001.

The receptor's source is a woman aged 30 to 39 with Graves disease. This rearrangement joins TRBV7-9 to TRBJ1-2; D uncertain. Here the sequenced sample was peripheral blood mononuclear cells (PBMCs), taken at new diagnosis, from a patient treated with antithyroid drugs. DNA for the CDR3: TGTGCCAGCAGCCGGTATCTTGACTATGGCTACACCTTC. Its protein is CASSRYLDYGYTF.